This passage covers 23 T cell receptor beta chains from one sample sequenced in a study of T cell changes during pregnancy in multiple sclerosis. Clones were sequenced by immunoSEQ multiplex PCR, and TCRdb holds only the in-frame ones, with some missing. The sample consists of tens of thousands of clones, around nine tenths of them appearing once. The sample in question was peripheral blood, obtained in the first trimester of pregnancy. The origin of the receptors is a female donor in good health, enrolled as a control in a pregnancy study.

The V call is TRBV11-3, the J call TRBJ1-1; 8 positions agree with TRBD1. The CDR3 length is 15 residues. The junction had 8 bases not matched to a gene; V was cut back by 3 bases and J by 5 bases. Germline CDR1 SGHNT, CDR2 YENEEA. CDR3 loop: CASSFITGGGTEAFF. Here the CDR3 DNA reads TGTGCCAGCAGCTTTATCACAGGGGGGGGAACTGAAGCTTTCTTT. Full variable domain (rest looked up from reference TRBV11-3 and TRBJ1-1): EAGVVQSPRYKIIEKKQPVAFWCNPISGHNTLYWYLQNLGQGPELLIRYENEEAVDDSQLPKDRFSAERLKGVDSTLKIQPAELGDSAVYLCASSFITGGGTEAFFGQGTRLTVV.

This clone has a handful of counts. V is TRBV10-3 and J is TRBJ1-2; D call uncertain. This CDR3 contains 14 residues. Germline V gene sequence: CDR1 ENHRY, CDR2 SYGVKD. V was cut by 0 bases and J by 6 bases, with 11 bases left in between. For the CDR3, the DNA is TGTGCCATCAGTGAGTCGGCACAGCATGATGGCTACACCTTC. As protein: CAISESAQHDGYTF.

The rearrangement joins TRBV7-9 to TRBJ1-3, with 7 nucleotides matching TRBD1. This CDR3 comprises 14 residues. Germline V gene sequence: CDR1 SEHNR, CDR2 FQNEAQ (reference sequence). The V gene end was trimmed by 5 bases and the J gene end by 5 bases; junction bases not matched to a gene: 6. DNA for the CDR3: TGTGCCAGCAGCCCCCGGGACAGAAGAAACACCATATATTTT. Amino acids: CASSPRDRRNTIYF.

The chain is built from TRBV30 and TRBJ1-1; TRBD1 is a possible D gene (5 bases). Per germline, CDR1 GTSNPN and CDR2 SVGIG (reference sequence). Trimming removed 5 bases from V and 7 bases from J, with 11 bases in between. The CDR3 totals 11 residues. For the CDR3, the DNA is TGTGCCTGGGGGAGGGGCAATGAAGCTTTCTTT. This gives the protein CAWGRGNEAFF.

The rearrangement uses TRBV28 and TRBJ2-1; TRBD2 matches at 10 bases. Germline CDR1 reads MDHEN; CDR2 reads SYDVKM. The CDR3 extends over 15 amino acids. The V gene end was trimmed by 5 bases and the J gene end by 10 bases; junction bases not matched to a gene: 11. The DNA for the CDR3 is TGTGCCAGCAGTCCCTTAGCGGGAGGTCTAGGGGAGCAGTTCTTC. Translating it yields CASSPLAGGLGEQFF. The full variable domain, in which reference TRBV28 and TRBJ2-1 provide the parts outside the CDR3, is DVKVTQSSRYLVKRTGEKVFLECVQDMDHENMFWYRQDPGLGLRLIYFSYDVKMKEKGDIPEGYSVSREKKERFSLILESASTNQTSMYLCASSPLAGGLGEQFFGPGTRLTVL.

This clone was counted a few times. The rearrangement links TRBV6-6 to TRBJ2-1, with D hard to call. Germline CDR1 and CDR2: MNHNY and SVGAGI (reference sequence). The CDR3 is 14 amino acids. V lost 2 bases to trimming and J lost 4 bases, with 9 bases between them. CDR3 amino acids: CASSYRGRYNEQFF. The CDR3 DNA sequence: TGTGCCAGCAGTTACCGAGGCCGTTACAATGAGCAGTTCTTC.

The chain carries TRBV7-6 and TRBJ1-4; TRBD1 agrees at 11 bases. This CDR3 has 15 residues. Unmatched junction bases numbered 1, after V lost 0 bases and J lost 7 bases. The germline CDR1 and CDR2 sequences are SGHVS and FNYEAQ. CDR3 protein: CASSLAGTGGEKLFF. In DNA form, the CDR3 reads TGTGCCAGCAGCTTAGCTGGGACAGGGGGTGAAAAACTGTTTTTT.

This rearrangement joins TRBV2 to TRBJ2-3; 9 bases align to TRBD2. Germline CDR1 and CDR2: SNHLY and FYNNEI. J gave up 0 bases and V 6 bases, and 1 base lay outside the gene matches. The length of the CDR3 is 14 residues. For the CDR3, the DNA is TGTGCCAGCAGGCGGGGGGGCAGCACAGATACGCAGTATTTT. It specifies CASRRGGSTDTQYF.

The V call is TRBV5-1, the J call TRBJ2-1; D unclear. Germline CDR1 SGHRS, CDR2 YFSETQ. V dropped 4 bases and J dropped 2 bases, with 7 bases sitting between them. The CDR3 length is 13 residues. The CDR3 reads CASSASAYNEQFF. In nucleotides, the CDR3 is TGCGCCAGCAGCGCGAGCGCCTACAATGAGCAGTTCTTC.

CDR3 sequence reads: CASTAGGPYNEQFF. As DNA, the CDR3 is TGTGCCTCGACGGCGGGAGGTCCCTACAATGAGCAGTTCTTC. The chain combines TRBV5-8 with TRBJ2-1, with 8 bases lining up with TRBD2. The CDR3 consists of 14 residues. V dropped 10 bases and J dropped 2; count of bases not matched to a gene: 8. The germline CDR1 and CDR2 sequences are SGHTS and YDEGEE.

The chain joins TRBV10-2 to TRBJ2-1; possibly TRBD2 for D (6 bases). Germline V gene data show CDR1 as WSHSY and CDR2 as SAAADI. The CDR3 length is 13 residues. Trimming took 6 bases from V and 9 from J, leaving 15 bases between them. CDR3 sequence (DNA): TGCGCCAGCAGAGAGCCACTAGCAAGTGAGCAGTTCTTC. This gives the protein CASREPLASEQFF.

This chain joins TRBV7-9 and TRBJ2-7; 10 bases match TRBD2. The CDR3 contains 17 residues. Trimming cost V 1 base and J 1 base; bases outside gene matches: 7. CDR1 is SEHNR, CDR2 FQNEAQ, per germline (reference sequence). CDR3 loop: CASSLVVLAGSSYEQYF. The DNA for the CDR3 is TGTGCCAGCAGCTTAGTGGTACTAGCGGGAAGTTCCTACGAGCAGTACTTC.

This chain uses TRBV7-3 with TRBJ1-1; D unresolved. Germline V gene data show CDR1 as SGHTA and CDR2 as FQGTGA. Trimming removed 3 bases from V and 2 bases from J, with 13 bases in between. The CDR3 has 15 residues. The CDR3 DNA follows: TGTGCCAGCAGCTTGAACCCGCGGGGTAACACTGAAGCTTTCTTT. This sequence encodes CASSLNPRGNTEAFF.

This chain uses TRBV4-2 with TRBJ2-1; 12 positions agree with TRBD2. The junction had 7 bases not matched to a gene; V was cut back by 0 bases and J by 10 bases. The CDR3 runs 16 residues. Germline values: CDR1 LGHNA, CDR2 YNFKEQ. The CDR3 loop reads CASSQEASGGAWEQFF. The CDR3 coding sequence is TGTGCCAGCAGCCAAGAAGCTAGCGGGGGGGCCTGGGAGCAGTTCTTC.

The chain combines TRBV5-1 with TRBJ2-1, with TRBD1 as a possible D gene (5 bases). The V and J ends lost 3 bases and 4 bases respectively, with 11 bases between them. In germline, CDR1 is SGHRS, CDR2 YFSETQ. This CDR3 contains 14 residues. The CDR3 reads CASSWGDGYNEQFF. The CDR3 DNA follows: TGCGCCAGCAGCTGGGGCGACGGATACAATGAGCAGTTCTTC.

The rearrangement joins TRBV4-3 to TRBJ1-2; 7 bases map to TRBD1. J was trimmed by 5 bases and V by 4 bases; bases with no gene match: 7. The germline CDR1 and CDR2 sequences are LGHNA and YSLEER. This CDR3 spans 14 amino acids. The CDR3 reads CASSPGTGVYGYTF. CDR3 nucleotides: TGCGCCAGCAGCCCTGGCACAGGGGTTTATGGCTACACCTTC.

This clone was detected only once. The V and J genes are TRBV5-8 and TRBJ2-1; 7 nucleotides match TRBD2. The germline V gene has CDR1 SGHTS and CDR2 YDEGEE. The CDR3 totals 15 residues. V shed 4 bases and J 8 bases; nucleotides not matched to a gene: 12. CDR3 residues: CASSLIGGSVDEQFF. The CDR3 region has the DNA TGTGCCAGCAGCCTTATAGGCGGGAGTGTCGATGAGCAGTTCTTC.

The chain is built from TRBV28 and TRBJ2-5, with 7 positions matching TRBD1. The trim removed 6 bases at V and 4 bases at J, leaving 5 bases unmatched. The germline gives CDR1 MDHEN, CDR2 SYDVKM. The CDR3 runs to 13 residues. The CDR3 here is CASRLQGRETQYF. The CDR3 DNA reads as TGTGCCAGCAGGCTACAGGGGAGAGAGACCCAGTACTTC.

The chain recombines TRBV29-1 with TRBJ2-4; D gene unclear. V lost 3 bases and J lost 8, with 8 bases in between. The germline CDR1 and CDR2 sequences are SQVTM and ANQGSEA. The CDR3 is 11 amino acids. CDR3 sequence reads: CSVDRSDIQYF. CDR3 DNA sequence: TGCAGCGTTGACAGGTCCGACATTCAGTACTTC.

The chain has TRBV29-1 and TRBJ2-2; the D is unclear. Looked up from germline, CDR1 is SQVTM and CDR2 is ANQGSEA. V lost 3 bases, J lost 6 bases, and 11 bases lay in between. The CDR3 runs 13 residues. CDR3 DNA sequence: TGCAGCGTTGACCCCTCTTCAGCCGGGGAGCTGTTTTTT. Its protein is CSVDPSSAGELFF.

In this sample, this clone turned up once. CDR3 sequence: CASSLTGVGEQYF. CDR3 DNA: TGTGCCAGCAGCTTGACGGGGGTGGGCGAGCAGTACTTC. The chain carries TRBV5-4 and TRBJ2-7; D is possibly TRBD2 (6 bases). This CDR3 is built from 13 residues. From germline, CDR1 is SGHNT and CDR2 YYREEE (reference sequence). Trimming removed 1 base from V and 6 bases from J, with 11 bases in between. The entire variable domain, with the rest obtained from reference TRBV5-4 and TRBJ2-7, is as follows: ETGVTQSPTHLIKTRGQQVTLRCSSQSGHNTVSWYQQALGQGPQFIFQYYREEENGRGNFPPRFSGLQFPNYSSELNVNALELDDSALYLCASSLTGVGEQYFGPGTRLTVT.

The V call is TRBV15, the J call TRBJ1-4, with 9 positions matching TRBD1. CDR1 is LNHNV and CDR2 is YYDKDF in the germline V gene (reference sequence). This CDR3 has 14 amino acids. J lost 10 bases, V lost 0 bases, and 3 bases had no gene match. The CDR3 here is CATSRERQGVKLFF. CDR3 sequence (DNA): TGTGCCACCAGCAGAGAGAGACAGGGGGTAAAACTGTTTTTT. The variable domain in full, completed from reference TRBV15 and TRBJ1-4, reads DAMVIQNPRYQVTQFGKPVTLSCSQTLNHNVMYWYQQKSSQAPKLLFHYYDKDFNNEADTPDNFQSRRPNTSFCFLDIRSPGLGDTAMYLCATSRERQGVKLFFGSGTQLSVL.

The chain uses TRBV4-3 and TRBJ2-7, with TRBD2 matching over 12 bases. V shed 3 bases and J 2 bases; nucleotides not matched to a gene: 2. The CDR3 has 15 amino acids. Germline values: CDR1 LGHNA, CDR2 YSLEER. The CDR3 loop is CASSQGLAGTYEQYF. The CDR3 DNA follows: TGCGCCAGCAGCCAGGGACTAGCGGGTACCTACGAGCAGTACTTC.